These 6 T cell receptor beta chains came from one sample sequenced in a study of read filtering for tumor transcriptome and immune sequencing. From approximately 400 ng of RNA, a library with molecular barcoded alpha/delta and beta/gamma adaptors was made. TCRdb fed the reads into MiXCR, producing one record per CDR3 protein. This table has some 140,000 distinct CDR3 sequences, roughly 13% appearing once. Material for sequencing was a population of CD138-negative cells sorted from bone marrow. These receptors originate from a donor aged 40 or over with multiple myeloma.

Ten or more counts support this clonotype. The V gene is TRBV10-3, the J gene TRBJ2-1; D perhaps matches TRBD1 (6 bases). This CDR3 is 14 amino acids long. Germline V gene sequence: CDR1 ENHRY, CDR2 SYGVKD. Trimming pared 10 bases from V and 2 bases from J, leaving 15 bases between. CDR3: CATGTPGTYNEQFF. CDR3 nucleotide sequence: TGTGCCACGGGGACACCCGGTACCTACAATGAGCAGTTCTTC.

In this sample, this clonotype turned up many times. The chain joins TRBV7-6 to TRBJ1-1, with D uncertain. CDR3 size: 14 residues. The germline CDR1 and CDR2 sequences are SGHVS and FNYEAQ. Trimming took off 5 bases at V and 6 bases at J, with 16 bases between the two ends. CDR3 sequence: CASSPKGWGSEAFF. Here the CDR3 DNA reads TGTGCCAGCAGCCCAAAGGGTTGGGGATCTGAAGCTTTCTTT. Supplemented by reference TRBV7-6 and TRBJ1-1, the full variable domain reads GAGVSQSPRYKVTKRGQDVALRCDPISGHVSLYWYRQALGQGPEFLTYFNYEAQQDKSGLPNDRFSAERPEGSISTLTIQRTEQRDSAMYRCASSPKGWGSEAFFGQGTRLTVV.

The chain recombines TRBV6-1 with TRBJ1-3; 8 bases agree with TRBD1. Trimming cost V 5 bases and J 3 bases; bases outside gene matches: 9. The germline CDR1 and CDR2 sequences are MNHNS and SASEGT. This CDR3 contains 16 residues. The CDR3 loop is CASSKVSTGDGNTIYF. The CDR3 nucleotides read TGTGCCAGCAGTAAAGTGTCGACAGGGGATGGAAACACCATATATTTT.

This clonotype has at least ten counts. The chain couples TRBV20-1 to TRBJ1-2; TRBD1 agrees at 8 bases. Germline assignment: CDR1 DFQATT and CDR2 SNEGSKA (reference sequence). The CDR3 has 13 amino acids. V was pared by 3 bases and J by 4 bases, with 4 bases of the junction left unmatched. CDR3 residues: CSARTGEGYGYTF. DNA for the CDR3: TGCAGTGCTAGGACAGGGGAAGGCTATGGCTACACCTTC.

This clonotype was detected many times. The chain recombines TRBV20-1 with TRBJ2-1; 13 nucleotides line up with TRBD2. V shed 2 bases, J shed 5 bases, and the junction held 3 bases outside the gene matches. Germline values: CDR1 DFQATT, CDR2 SNEGSKA (reference sequence). This CDR3 contains 15 residues. The CDR3 DNA reads as TGCAGTGCTAGAACCGGGACTAGCGGGAACAATGAGCAGTTCTTC. Translating it yields CSARTGTSGNNEQFF.

This clonotype was counted at least ten times. The chain links TRBV12-3 or TRBV12-4 to TRBJ2-1; 10 bases are a match to TRBD2. V lost 5 bases and J lost 1; bases outside the gene matches: 2. The CDR3 runs to 15 residues. CDR3 amino acids: CASSRLAGSYNEQFF. As DNA, the CDR3 is TGTGCCAGCAGTCGACTAGCGGGTTCCTACAATGAGCAGTTCTTC.